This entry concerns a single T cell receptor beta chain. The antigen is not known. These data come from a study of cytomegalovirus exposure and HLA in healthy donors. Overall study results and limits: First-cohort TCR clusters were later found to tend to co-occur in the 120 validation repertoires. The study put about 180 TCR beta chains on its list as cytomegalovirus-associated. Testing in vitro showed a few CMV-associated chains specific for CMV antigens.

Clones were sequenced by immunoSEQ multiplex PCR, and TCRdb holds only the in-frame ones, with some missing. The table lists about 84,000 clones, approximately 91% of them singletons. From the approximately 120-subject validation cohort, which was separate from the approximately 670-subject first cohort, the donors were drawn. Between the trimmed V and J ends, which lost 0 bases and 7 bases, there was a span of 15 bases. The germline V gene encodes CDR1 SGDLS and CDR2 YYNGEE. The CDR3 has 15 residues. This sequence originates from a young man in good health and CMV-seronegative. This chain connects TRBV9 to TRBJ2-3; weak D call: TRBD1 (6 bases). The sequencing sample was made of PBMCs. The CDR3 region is CASSVDPGAYYTQYF. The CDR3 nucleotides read TGTGCCAGCAGCGTAGATCCAGGGGCTTATTATACGCAGTATTTT.